This T cell receptor (beta chain) appears in the sequencing data of a study of cytomegalovirus exposure and HLA in healthy donors. As for this clone: What it binds is not known.

The V end lost 4 bases, the J end lost 1 base, and 17 bases lay between the germline ends. Germline V gives CDR1 SGHRS, CDR2 YFSETQ. This CDR3 has 16 amino acids. Study-level points and caveats: A further, later analysis showed that HLA-associated TCR beta chains (compared with equally common others) were more clonally expanded.

The PCR contained 60 Vbeta and 13 Jbeta primers. Profiled with immunoSEQ multiplex PCR; TCRdb holds only in-frame clones, not every one. The table has some 100,000 clones, around 79% seen once; the top ten hold 3%. This chain connects TRBV5-1 to TRBJ1-1; D is possibly TRBD1 (5 bases). The TCR comes from a female donor in good health and CMV-seropositive. Sequenced sample: PBMCs. The DNA of the CDR3 is TGCGCCAGCAGCGAAGGGCAGGGATTGGAGAACACTGAAGCTTTCTTT. As protein: CASSEGQGLENTEAFF. Supplemented by reference TRBV5-1 and TRBJ1-1, the full variable domain reads KAGVTQTPRYLIKTRGQQVTLSCSPISGHRSVSWYQQTPGQGLQFLFEYFSETQRNKGNFPGRFSGRQFSNSRSEMNVSTLELGDSALYLCASSEGQGLENTEAFFGQGTRLTVV.